The 10 T cell receptor beta chains in this list originate from one sample, sequenced in a study of blood T cell repertoires in COVID-19. The method was immunoSEQ multiplex PCR; TCRdb's version includes in-frame clones alone and lacks a portion of them. This sample has roughly 50,000 clones; roughly 88% occur once, and the top ten carry roughly three fifths. Sequenced material: peripheral blood. These receptors were taken from a man aged 70-80 years with acute or convalescent COVID-19.

This clone was detected only once. This sequence joins TRBV7-2 and TRBJ1-1, with a tentative D call TRBD1 (5 bases). Germline lookup yields CDR1 SGHTA and CDR2 FQGNSA. V was cut by 5 bases and J by 1 base, with 14 bases left in between. There are 15 residues in the CDR3. CDR3 residues: CASSQARTWNTEAFF. The DNA for the CDR3 is TGTGCCAGCAGCCAAGCTCGGACATGGAACACTGAAGCTTTCTTT.

The chain combines TRBV4-2 with TRBJ1-2, with 10 nucleotides matching TRBD1. The V gene's germline CDR1 is LGHNA and CDR2 YNFKEQ. The CDR3 totals 15 residues. V trimming: 2 bases; J trimming: 6 bases; junction bases outside the gene matches: 6. DNA of the CDR3: TGTGCCAGCAGCCAACCGACAGGGGGCGAAAATGGCTACACCTTC. Its protein product is CASSQPTGGENGYTF.

This clone was picked up a small number of times. The chain uses TRBV7-2 and TRBJ2-3; maybe TRBD2 (5 bases). V was trimmed by 3 bases and J by 4 bases, leaving 11 bases between them. The CDR3 runs to 14 residues. The germline V gene encodes CDR1 SGHTA and CDR2 FQGNSA. DNA for the CDR3: TGTGCCAGCAGCTTCGTCCCGGAGGCAGATACGCAGTATTTT. Its translation is CASSFVPEADTQYF.

Only a few counts were recorded for this clone. This chain joins TRBV2 and TRBJ1-5; D unclear. The CDR3 is made up of 13 amino acids. V lost 7 bases, J lost 0 bases, and 7 bases lay in between. Germline loops: CDR1 SNHLY, CDR2 FYNNEI. CDR3 loop: CASIQDSNQPQHF. DNA for the CDR3: TGTGCCAGCATCCAGGATAGCAATCAGCCCCAGCATTTT.

J is TRBJ2-3 and V is TRBV28; perhaps TRBD2 as D (6 bases). The CDR3 loop spans 14 amino acids. Germline CDR1 MDHEN, CDR2 SYDVKM. V shed 5 bases and J shed 2 bases, with 11 bases lying between them. In DNA form, the CDR3 reads TGTGCCAGCAGTCCCCGGCGGGACACAGATACGCAGTATTTT. As protein: CASSPRRDTDTQYF.

By its share, this clone is medium-sized (0.01 to 0.1%). This chain uses TRBV5-6 with TRBJ2-7, with D maybe TRBD2 (6 bases). The CDR3 runs 15 residues. Germline values: CDR1 SGHDT, CDR2 YYEEEE. The V gene lost 0 bases and the J gene lost 3 bases, with 13 bases spanning the gap. CDR3 in DNA: TGTGCCAGCAGCTTGGGCGCCGGGAGTAGCTACGAGCAGTACTTC. This encodes CASSLGAGSSYEQYF.

The CDR3 here is CASSEGGGLGVSKQFF. The CDR3 DNA follows: TGTGCCAGCAGTGAAGGGGGGGGTCTCGGAGTGAGCAAGCAGTTCTTC. This rearrangement joins TRBV6-1 to TRBJ2-1; TRBD2 agrees at 7 bases. The CDR3 length is 16 residues. The ends lost 1 base at V and 11 bases at J; junction bases unmatched: 14. Germline-derived CDR1 and CDR2 are MNHNS and SASEGT.

The genes are TRBV5-5 and TRBJ1-5, with D unresolved. The CDR3 is made up of 14 amino acids. Germline loops: CDR1 SGHKS, CDR2 YYEKEE (reference sequence). The V gene lost 0 bases and the J gene lost 6 bases, with 10 bases spanning the gap. CDR3 sequence (DNA): TGTGCCAGCAGCTTGGCCAGGTTAGGTCAGCCCCAGCATTTT. This encodes CASSLARLGQPQHF.

The rearrangement uses TRBV18 and TRBJ1-2; possibly TRBD1 for D (5 bases). Germline-derived CDR1 and CDR2 are KGHSH and LQKENI. Trimming took off 6 bases at V and 8 bases at J, with 16 bases between the two ends. The CDR3 has 13 amino acids. CDR3 nucleotides: TGTGCCAGCTCCCCCGAAGGACATGGGGGCTACACCTTC. The encoded protein is CASSPEGHGGYTF. Drawing the rest from reference TRBV18 and TRBJ1-2, the complete variable domain is NAGVMQNPRHLVRRRGQEARLRCSPMKGHSHVYWYRQLPEEGLKFMVYLQKENIIDESGMPKERFSAEFPKEGPSILRIQQVVRGDSAAYFCASSPEGHGGYTFGSGTRLTVV.

V usage is TRBV6-5 and J usage is TRBJ2-3; 9 nucleotides line up with TRBD1. The V segment lost 8 bases and the J segment 6 bases; nucleotides outside the gene matches: 6. In germline, CDR1 is MNHEY, CDR2 SVGAGI. The CDR3 is 13 residues long. The CDR3 DNA reads as TGTGCCAGCCACAGGGGGCAGAGGGATACGCAGTATTTT. It codes for CASHRGQRDTQYF.